Listed below are T cell receptor beta chains from one sample, sequenced in a study of T cell responses to AZD1222 COVID-19 vaccine. This table comes from immunoSEQ multiplex PCR, and its TCRdb copy is limited to in-frame clones, with some not included. This table holds tens of thousands of clones, around 82% found once. The sequencing here drew on peripheral blood, taken 28 days after the second AZD1222 dose. The source of these receptors is an adult who received the AZD1222 COVID-19 vaccine. CDR3s include the opening cysteine and the closing phenylalanine or tryptophan. The order of the fields is J gene, clone size, D gene, V gene, CDR3 DNA, CDR3 protein. A D gene is named only where the DNA matches it firmly. A clone size is listed for some rows: how often the clone was seen (once, few, many), or a class if it is expanded.

j_gene: TRBJ2-7
abundance: .
d_gene: .
v_gene: TRBV4-3
CDR3nt: TGCGCCAGCAGCCAGACCCAGACTAGCTACGAGCAGTACTTC
CDR3aa: CASSQTQTSYEQYF

j_gene: TRBJ2-7
abundance: .
d_gene: TRBD1
v_gene: TRBV19
CDR3nt: TGTGCCAGTAGAGGGACAGTGTCCTCCTACGAGCAGTACTTC
CDR3aa: CASRGTVSSYEQYF

j_gene: TRBJ2-7
abundance: .
d_gene: TRBD2
v_gene: TRBV6-5
CDR3nt: TGTGCCAGCAGTCATACTAGCGGGAGCTCCTACGAGCAGTACTTC
CDR3aa: CASSHTSGSSYEQYF

j_gene: TRBJ1-5
abundance: .
d_gene: .
v_gene: TRBV7-3
CDR3nt: TGTGCCAGCAGCGAACGGTGGAATCAGCCCCAGCATTTT
CDR3aa: CASSERWNQPQHF

j_gene: TRBJ2-1
abundance: .
d_gene: .
v_gene: TRBV11-2
CDR3nt: TGTGCCAGCAGCTTAGGCAGGAGCTCCTACAATGAGCAGTTCTTC
CDR3aa: CASSLGRSSYNEQFF

j_gene: TRBJ2-5
abundance: medium-sized
d_gene: .
v_gene: TRBV27
CDR3nt: TGTGCCAGCAGTTTTTGGAACCAAGAGACCCAGTACTTC
CDR3aa: CASSFWNQETQYF

j_gene: TRBJ2-2
abundance: .
d_gene: .
v_gene: TRBV5-4
CDR3nt: TGTGCCAGCAGCGGTGGGAACCTCATAGGGGAGCTGTTTTTT
CDR3aa: CASSGGNLIGELFF

j_gene: TRBJ2-7
abundance: .
d_gene: .
v_gene: TRBV11-1
CDR3nt: TGTGCCAGCAGCTCCAGCTGGGGTGCCGAGCAGTACTTC
CDR3aa: CASSSSWGAEQYF

j_gene: TRBJ2-7
abundance: .
d_gene: .
v_gene: TRBV4-3
CDR3nt: TGCGCCAGCAGCCAAGGACCAGCAGCTACCTACGAGCAGTACTTC
CDR3aa: CASSQGPAATYEQYF

j_gene: TRBJ2-1
abundance: .
d_gene: TRBD2
v_gene: TRBV5-1
CDR3nt: TGCGCCAGCAGCTTACGGGGGGTGAGCTCCTACAATGAGCAGTTCTTC
CDR3aa: CASSLRGVSSYNEQFF

j_gene: TRBJ2-3
abundance: .
d_gene: TRBD2
v_gene: TRBV4-3
CDR3nt: TGCGCCAGCAGCCGGGGGCGGGAGGGCCTGTCAGATACGCAGTATTTT
CDR3aa: CASSRGREGLSDTQYF

j_gene: TRBJ1-2
abundance: .
d_gene: .
v_gene: TRBV6-2/TRBV6-3
CDR3nt: TGTGCCAGCAGTCCCGCCTGGGTGGCCAACTATGGCTACACCTTC
CDR3aa: CASSPAWVANYGYTF

j_gene: TRBJ1-1
abundance: .
d_gene: .
v_gene: TRBV30
CDR3nt: TGTGCCTCGAGGAAGATGAACACTGAAGCTTTCTTT
CDR3aa: CASRKMNTEAFF

j_gene: TRBJ1-6
abundance: .
d_gene: .
v_gene: TRBV9
CDR3nt: TGTGCCAGCAGCGCGGACAGTCCCAGCTCCTATAATTCACCCCTCCACTTT
CDR3aa: CASSADSPSSYNSPLHF

j_gene: TRBJ2-5
abundance: once
d_gene: .
v_gene: TRBV14
CDR3nt: TGTGCCAGCAGCCAAGGTTTGGGGACGGACCAGTACTTC
CDR3aa: CASSQGLGTDQYF

j_gene: TRBJ2-7
abundance: .
d_gene: TRBD1
v_gene: TRBV19
CDR3nt: TGTGCCAGTAGGACCGGGACAGAGCCCTACGAGCAGTACTTC
CDR3aa: CASRTGTEPYEQYF

j_gene: TRBJ2-5
abundance: .
d_gene: .
v_gene: TRBV28
CDR3nt: TGTGCCAGCAGTTTATGGGCCGGGGCGGTCCAAGAGACCCAGTACTTC
CDR3aa: CASSLWAGAVQETQYF

j_gene: TRBJ1-1
abundance: .
d_gene: .
v_gene: TRBV28
CDR3nt: TGTGCCAGCAAACCGGCTGGGGTGAACACTGAAGCTTTCTTT
CDR3aa: CASKPAGVNTEAFF

j_gene: TRBJ2-7
abundance: .
d_gene: .
v_gene: TRBV5-1
CDR3nt: TGCGCCAGCAGGTGGCAAGCAAGCTCCTACGAGCAGTACTTC
CDR3aa: CASRWQASSYEQYF

j_gene: TRBJ1-5
abundance: .
d_gene: .
v_gene: TRBV5-6
CDR3nt: TGTGCCAGCAGCTTGGACAGGAGTAGCAATCAGCCCCAGCATTTT
CDR3aa: CASSLDRSSNQPQHF

j_gene: TRBJ2-7
abundance: .
d_gene: TRBD1
v_gene: TRBV11-1
CDR3nt: TGTGCCAGCGGCCTCACAGGGGGCGAGCAGTACTTC
CDR3aa: CASGLTGGEQYF

j_gene: TRBJ2-7
abundance: .
d_gene: TRBD2
v_gene: TRBV5-4
CDR3nt: TGTGCCAGCAGCTTGGAGGTAGCGGGCACCTACGAGCAGTACTTC
CDR3aa: CASSLEVAGTYEQYF